These T cell receptor beta chains were read from a single sample in a study of cytomegalovirus exposure and HLA in healthy donors. Data came from immunoSEQ multiplex PCR; TCRdb stores just in-frame clones and leaves some out. The sample lists 60,000 or so clones, roughly 90% occurring once. Material for sequencing was PBMCs. Receptor source: a young man in good health and CMV-seropositive. Each CDR3 is given with its conserved first and last residue. The D gene is left open where the match is weak. Clone sizes are given selectively: once, few, many, or a class where the clone is expanded.

v_gene: TRBV7-3; j_gene: TRBJ1-1; abundance: NA; d_gene: NA; CDR3aa: CASSPGPGDTEAFF; CDR3nt: TGTGCCAGCAGCCCCGGACCCGGGGACACTGAAGCTTTCTTT
v_gene: TRBV7-9; j_gene: TRBJ2-5; abundance: NA; d_gene: NA; CDR3aa: CASSLAVGRDMIKETQYF; CDR3nt: TGTGCCAGCAGCTTAGCGGTCGGTCGGGACATGATTAAAGAGACCCAGTACTTC
v_gene: TRBV5-1; j_gene: TRBJ2-1; abundance: NA; d_gene: TRBD1; CDR3aa: CASSLEGAHGFGNEQFF; CDR3nt: TGCGCCAGCAGCTTGGAGGGGGCCCACGGTTTTGGCAATGAGCAGTTCTTC
v_gene: TRBV5-3; j_gene: TRBJ1-5; abundance: once; d_gene: NA; CDR3aa: CARSFYRDCGNQPQHF; CDR3nt: TGTGCCAGAAGCTTTTACAGGGATTGCGGCAATCAGCCCCAGCATTTT
v_gene: TRBV5-1; j_gene: TRBJ2-1; abundance: NA; d_gene: NA; CDR3aa: CASSPKVAVEQFF; CDR3nt: TGCGCCAGCAGTCCAAAGGTCGCGGTTGAGCAGTTCTTC
v_gene: TRBV7-2; j_gene: TRBJ2-3; abundance: NA; d_gene: NA; CDR3aa: CASSFSRDTDTQYF; CDR3nt: TGTGCCAGCAGCTTCTCCAGGGACACAGATACGCAGTATTTT
v_gene: TRBV5-4; j_gene: TRBJ1-1; abundance: NA; d_gene: NA; CDR3aa: CASSLVNRRTEAFF; CDR3nt: TGTGCCAGCAGCTTGGTGAACCGGAGGACTGAAGCTTTCTTT
v_gene: TRBV19; j_gene: TRBJ2-7; abundance: NA; d_gene: TRBD2; CDR3aa: CASSSSTSGNYEQYF; CDR3nt: TGTGCCAGTAGTTCCTCGACTAGCGGGAACTACGAGCAGTACTTC
v_gene: TRBV2; j_gene: TRBJ1-2; abundance: NA; d_gene: NA; CDR3aa: CASSDDSDYGYTF; CDR3nt: TGTGCCAGCAGTGACGATTCAGACTATGGCTACACCTTC
v_gene: TRBV28; j_gene: TRBJ1-2; abundance: NA; d_gene: NA; CDR3aa: CASSTFLRGNYGYTF; CDR3nt: TGTGCCAGCAGCACCTTTCTTAGGGGGAACTATGGCTACACCTTC
v_gene: TRBV6-6; j_gene: TRBJ2-7; abundance: NA; d_gene: NA; CDR3aa: CASTYGAGPDEQYF; CDR3nt: TGTGCCAGCACCTATGGGGCAGGGCCCGACGAGCAGTACTTC
v_gene: TRBV7-9; j_gene: TRBJ1-2; abundance: NA; d_gene: NA; CDR3aa: CSSYGVLYGYTF; CDR3nt: TGTTCCAGCTACGGAGTTCTCTATGGCTACACCTTC
v_gene: TRBV2; j_gene: TRBJ1-1; abundance: NA; d_gene: NA; CDR3aa: CASSEADRGASLAEAFF; CDR3nt: TGTGCCAGCAGTGAAGCGGATCGGGGGGCTTCCCTCGCTGAAGCTTTCTTT
v_gene: TRBV5-1; j_gene: TRBJ1-2; abundance: NA; d_gene: NA; CDR3aa: CASSLDTYRDGYTF; CDR3nt: TGCGCCAGCAGCTTAGATACCTACAGGGATGGCTACACCTTC
v_gene: TRBV11-3; j_gene: TRBJ2-3; abundance: NA; d_gene: TRBD2; CDR3aa: CASKRDYTDTQYF; CDR3nt: TGTGCCAGCAAGAGGGACTACACGGATACGCAGTATTTT
v_gene: TRBV12-5; j_gene: TRBJ2-4; abundance: NA; d_gene: NA; CDR3aa: CASGLVNAPGGDIQYF; CDR3nt: TGTGCTAGTGGTTTGGTAAACGCGCCCGGGGGAGACATTCAGTACTTC
v_gene: TRBV30; j_gene: TRBJ1-3; abundance: once; d_gene: NA; CDR3aa: CAWTQGSGNTIYF; CDR3nt: TGTGCCTGGACCCAGGGCTCTGGAAACACCATATATTTT
v_gene: TRBV7-3; j_gene: TRBJ2-3; abundance: NA; d_gene: TRBD2; CDR3aa: CASSSRSGRAAIDTQYF; CDR3nt: TGTGCCAGCAGCTCTAGGAGCGGGAGGGCCGCAATAGATACGCAGTATTTT
v_gene: TRBV7-2; j_gene: TRBJ2-5; abundance: NA; d_gene: TRBD1; CDR3aa: CASSPQTGDQETQYF; CDR3nt: TGTGCCAGCAGCCCCCAAACAGGGGATCAAGAGACCCAGTACTTC